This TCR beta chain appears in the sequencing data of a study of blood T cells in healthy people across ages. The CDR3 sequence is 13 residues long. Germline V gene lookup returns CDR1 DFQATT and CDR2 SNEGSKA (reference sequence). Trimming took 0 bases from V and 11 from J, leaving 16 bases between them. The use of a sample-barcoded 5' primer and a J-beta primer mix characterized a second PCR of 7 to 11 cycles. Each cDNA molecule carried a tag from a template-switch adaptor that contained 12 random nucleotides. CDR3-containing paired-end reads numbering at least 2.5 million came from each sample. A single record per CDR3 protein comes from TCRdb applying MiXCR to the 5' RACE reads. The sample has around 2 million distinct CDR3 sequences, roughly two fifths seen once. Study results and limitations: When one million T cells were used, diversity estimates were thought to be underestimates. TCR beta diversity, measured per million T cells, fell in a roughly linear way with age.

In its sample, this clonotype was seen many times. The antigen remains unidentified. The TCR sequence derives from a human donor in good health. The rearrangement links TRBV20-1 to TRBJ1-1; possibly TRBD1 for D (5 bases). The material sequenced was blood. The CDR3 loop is CSARDTSGWNAFF. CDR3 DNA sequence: TGCAGTGCTAGAGATACGTCAGGGTGGAATGCTTTCTTT.